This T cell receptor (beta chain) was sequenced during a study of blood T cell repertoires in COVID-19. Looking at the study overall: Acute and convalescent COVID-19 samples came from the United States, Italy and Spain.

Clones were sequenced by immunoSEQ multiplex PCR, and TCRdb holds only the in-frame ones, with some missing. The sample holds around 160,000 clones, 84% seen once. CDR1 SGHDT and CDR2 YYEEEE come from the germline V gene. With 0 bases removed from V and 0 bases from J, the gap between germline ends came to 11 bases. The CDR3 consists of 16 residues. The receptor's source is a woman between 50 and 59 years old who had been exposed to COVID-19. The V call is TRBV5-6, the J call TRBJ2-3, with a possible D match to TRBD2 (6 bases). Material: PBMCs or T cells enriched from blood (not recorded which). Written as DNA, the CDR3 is TGTGCCAGCAGCTTGGGGGACTCCTATAGCACAGATACGCAGTATTTT. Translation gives CASSLGDSYSTDTQYF.